A selection of T cell receptor beta chains follows, all from one sample in a study of blood T cell repertoires in COVID-19. The data were produced by immunoSEQ multiplex PCR, yet TCRdb's version contains in-frame clones alone and is incomplete. Seen here are about 240,000 clones, about 88% observed once, and the top ten hold approximately 10%. What was sequenced was peripheral blood. These TCRs come from a woman between 45 and 65 years old with COVID-19, enrolled during active disease. Both conserved end residues are part of each CDR3. Fields, in order: J gene, V gene, clone size, D gene, CDR3 DNA, CDR3 protein. D genes are given only for firm matches. Clone size is stated in some rows and not others, as once, few, many or a class when expanded.

>TRBJ1-5|TRBV24-1|-|-
TGTGCCACCAGTGACAGGGTTAATCAGCCCCAGCATTTT
CATSDRVNQPQHF
>TRBJ1-2|TRBV10-3|-|-
TGTGCCATCAGTGCCGCGGTACCTAACTATGGCTACACCTTC
CAISAAVPNYGYTF
>TRBJ1-1|TRBV2|-|-
TGTGCCAGCAGGACTAACGGCGAAACTGAAGCTTTCTTT
CASRTNGETEAFF
>TRBJ2-1|TRBV5-1|-|TRBD2
TGCGCCAGCCGTCTTAGCGGGGGGGCCGAAAGCTCCTACAATGAGCAGTTCTTC
CASRLSGGAESSYNEQFF
>TRBJ2-3|TRBV7-2|-|TRBD2
TGTGCCAGCAGCCCTCCAACCCTAGCGGGCGGTAAACTAATAGATACGCAGTATTTT
CASSPPTLAGGKLIDTQYF
>TRBJ2-7|TRBV11-1|-|TRBD2
TGTGCCAGCAGCCCTCTAGCGGGGGTCTACGAGCAGTACTTC
CASSPLAGVYEQYF
>TRBJ2-7|TRBV11-3|-|-
TGTGCCAGCAGCTTAAGGGACTTCTCCTACGAGCAGTACTTC
CASSLRDFSYEQYF
>TRBJ2-1|TRBV5-5|-|TRBD2
TGTGCCAGCAGCTTGGGTGCGGGAGACTACAATGAGCAGTTCTTC
CASSLGAGDYNEQFF
>TRBJ1-2|TRBV21-1|-|-
TGTGCCAGCAGCCCTCTGGCCAAGGGACAGGGGATCAATGGCTACACCTTC
CASSPLAKGQGINGYTF
>TRBJ2-1|TRBV7-9|-|TRBD2
TGTGCCAGCAGCGCTAGCGGGGGAAGCAATGAGCAGTTCTTC
CASSASGGSNEQFF
>TRBJ2-7|TRBV7-2|-|-
TGTGCCAGCAGCTTATGGGCAGGCTCCAACGAGCAGTACTTC
CASSLWAGSNEQYF
>TRBJ1-5|TRBV30|-|TRBD1
TGTGCCTGGAGTCAGGGACAGGGGAAAACTCAGCCCCAGCATTTT
CAWSQGQGKTQPQHF
>TRBJ2-3|TRBV24-1|-|-
TGTGCCACCAGTGATTTGCGCGGGACCGGTGTCACGCAGTATTTT
CATSDLRGTGVTQYF
>TRBJ1-5|TRBV2|once|-
TGTGCCAGCTGGAGGGAAAATAGCAATCAGCCCCAGCATTTT
CASWRENSNQPQHF
>TRBJ2-3|TRBV6-1|-|TRBD2
TGTGCCAGCAGTGAAGCGGTTGGGGGGGTATTAGAAGATACGCAGTATTTT
CASSEAVGGVLEDTQYF
>TRBJ1-6|TRBV19|-|-
TGTGCCAGTAGTATCGGCCCCAGGGTGCAGGATTCACCCCTCCACTTT
CASSIGPRVQDSPLHF
>TRBJ1-5|TRBV12-3/TRBV12-4|once|-
TGTGCCAGCAGGCCCGACTCCAATCAGCCCCAGCATTTT
CASRPDSNQPQHF
>TRBJ1-5|TRBV5-1|-|TRBD1
TGCGCCAGCAGCCCCGGGACAGGGGGGGTTCGGCAGCCCCAGCATTTT
CASSPGTGGVRQPQHF
>TRBJ1-1|TRBV24-1|-|-
TGTGCCACCAGTGAGTCCCCGGGGTCTGAAGCTTTCTTT
CATSESPGSEAFF
>TRBJ2-1|TRBV4-1|-|-
TGCGCCAGCAGCCAAGTTTGGGGCCCCTCCTACAATGAGCAGTTCTTC
CASSQVWGPSYNEQFF
>TRBJ1-3|TRBV13|-|-
TGTGCCAGCAGCTTACTGGGGAGCTCTGGAAACACCATATATTTT
CASSLLGSSGNTIYF
>TRBJ2-3|TRBV10-1|-|TRBD2
TGCGCCAGCAGTGAGTCCGGGGGGGTCGCCACAGATACGCAGTATTTT
CASSESGGVATDTQYF
>TRBJ1-5|TRBV6-5|once|-
TGTGCCAGCACGGAGGATAGCAATCAGCCCCAGCATTTT
CASTEDSNQPQHF
>TRBJ1-6|TRBV25-1|-|-
TGTGCCAGCAATATGTGGAGTAATTCACCCCTCCACTTT
CASNMWSNSPLHF
>TRBJ1-4|TRBV24-1|-|TRBD1
TGTGCCACCAGTGACCGCCCCGGGACAGGGAGAGAAAAACTGTTTTTT
CATSDRPGTGREKLFF
>TRBJ2-5|TRBV30|-|TRBD1
TGTGCCTGGAGTCCAGGACAGGGAGTCGGAGAGACCCAGTACTTC
CAWSPGQGVGETQYF
>TRBJ1-4|TRBV2|-|-
TGTGCCAGCACGACGGGTGCAACTAATGAAAAACTGTTTTTT
CASTTGATNEKLFF
>TRBJ2-7|TRBV7-8|once|TRBD1
TGTGCCAGCAGGGCAGGGACAGGGGCCTACTACGAGCAGTACTTC
CASRAGTGAYYEQYF
>TRBJ2-5|TRBV4-1|-|-
TGCGCCAGCAGCCAAGAACCGGGTTACTTAGAGACCCAGTACTTC
CASSQEPGYLETQYF
>TRBJ2-3|TRBV27|-|-
TGTGCCAGCAGTTTATGGGCCCCCCAGAGAGATACGCAGTATTTT
CASSLWAPQRDTQYF
>TRBJ2-5|TRBV5-1|once|TRBD1
TGCGCCAGCAGCTCTTCTCCAGGGGGACAAGAGACCCAGTACTTC
CASSSSPGGQETQYF
>TRBJ2-1|TRBV21-1|-|-
TGTGCCAGCAGCGGGCCGACTAGCGGGGGGCCTGGTGAGCAGTTCTTC
CASSGPTSGGPGEQFF
>TRBJ2-1|TRBV18|once|TRBD2
TGTGCCAGCTCGCTAGAGCGGGGGGGCTACAATGAGCAGTTCTTC
CASSLERGGYNEQFF
>TRBJ1-1|TRBV29-1|-|-
TGCAGCGTTGAACGGAGTGAAGCTTTCTTT
CSVERSEAFF
>TRBJ2-3|TRBV10-3|-|-
TGTGCCATCAAGGCGGGGGCCTTCACAGATACGCAGTATTTT
CAIKAGAFTDTQYF
>TRBJ1-1|TRBV18|-|TRBD1
TGTGCCAGCTCACCTTCACAGGGGATCCTGAACACTGAAGCTTTCTTT
CASSPSQGILNTEAFF
>TRBJ2-1|TRBV7-3|-|-
TGTGCCAGCAGCTTATACCTTGGGACCCCGGAGGGGAATGAGCAGTTCTTC
CASSLYLGTPEGNEQFF
>TRBJ2-2|TRBV10-3|-|-
TGTGCCATCAGGGGACTCAGCCTCTCGGGGGAGCTGTTTTTT
CAIRGLSLSGELFF
>TRBJ1-5|TRBV4-2|few|-
TGTGCCAGCAGCCAAGAATGGGGGGGGCTGGGGGATCAGCCCCAGCATTTT
CASSQEWGGLGDQPQHF
>TRBJ2-7|TRBV27|-|TRBD1
TGTGCCAGCACTACCCGGGACAGGGACGACGAGCAGTACTTC
CASTTRDRDDEQYF
>TRBJ2-1|TRBV12-3/TRBV12-4|-|-
TGTGCCAGCCGAGGATTTTCCAATGAGCAGTTCTTC
CASRGFSNEQFF
>TRBJ2-1|TRBV15|-|TRBD1
TGTGCCACCAGCAGAGATCGGGGGACAGGCTACAATGAGCAGTTCTTC
CATSRDRGTGYNEQFF
>TRBJ2-3|TRBV5-1|-|-
TGCGCCAGCCGGGGTTCTAGCACAGATACGCAGTATTTT
CASRGSSTDTQYF
>TRBJ1-2|TRBV24-1|-|-
TGTGCCACCAGTGATTTCTCGGCCGCGGGGGCAGCGAAAGGCTACACCTTC
CATSDFSAAGAAKGYTF
>TRBJ1-5|TRBV5-1|-|TRBD1
TGCGCCAGCAGCTTGGGGACAGGTAGCAATCAGCCCCAGCATTTT
CASSLGTGSNQPQHF
>TRBJ1-1|TRBV5-1|-|-
TGCGCCAGCAGCATCGTCGGTGATGAAGCTTTCTTT
CASSIVGDEAFF
>TRBJ1-5|TRBV4-1|-|TRBD1
TGCGCCAGCAGCCAAATTGGGACAGGGGCACATCAGCCCCAGCATTTT
CASSQIGTGAHQPQHF
>TRBJ1-6|TRBV15|-|-
TGTGCCACCAGCAGTGGGCCGAATTCACCCCTCCACTTT
CATSSGPNSPLHF
>TRBJ2-3|TRBV19|-|-
TGTGCCAGTAGTATCCCCCCAGGGGGTGGCGGGGTCACAGATACGCAGTATTTT
CASSIPPGGGGVTDTQYF
>TRBJ1-4|TRBV5-5|-|-
TGTGCCAGCAGCTCCCCCCGGGTAGGGGGAAAACTGTTTTTT
CASSSPRVGGKLFF
>TRBJ1-4|TRBV12-3/TRBV12-4|-|-
TGTGCCAGCAGGCGGGACGGAGCCGAAAAACTGTTTTTT
CASRRDGAEKLFF
>TRBJ2-7|TRBV11-2|-|TRBD1
TGTGCCAGCAGCTACGGACAGGGGGCCGGCTACGAGCAGTACTTC
CASSYGQGAGYEQYF
>TRBJ1-1|TRBV7-8|once|TRBD1
TGTGCCAGCAGCTTTGGACAGGGAGGGGACACTGAAGCTTTCTTT
CASSFGQGGDTEAFF
>TRBJ2-3|TRBV5-1|-|-
TGCGCCAGCAGCTTGGCCGCAGGGGTGGGAGCCACAGATACGCAGTATTTT
CASSLAAGVGATDTQYF
>TRBJ1-1|TRBV19|-|TRBD1
TGTGCCAGTAGCTACCGGACAGGACTCTCGGTAACTGAAGCTTTCTTT
CASSYRTGLSVTEAFF